In its sample, the clone carrying this T cell receptor (beta chain) was seen a few times. What it binds is unknown. Researchers took RNA transcripts and amplified TCR beta CDR3 regions from them. The library came from an HTBI-primed first-round RT-PCR and a second-round multiplex PCR. From the multiplex PCR reads, TCRdb called clonotypes with MiXCR, one entry per CDR3 protein. The sample lists hundreds of thousands of distinct CDR3 sequences, roughly 20% occurring once. This sample is drawn from a study of Graves' ophthalmopathy and Graves' hyperthyroidism. Overall study results and limits: Thyroid clonotypes that were expanded above 0.001 frequency mostly also appeared in blood.

The V gene's germline CDR1 is DFQATT and CDR2 SNEGSKA (reference sequence). Between the trimmed V and J ends, which lost 2 bases and 6 bases, there was a span of 18 bases. This CDR3 is built from 15 residues. Newly diagnosed hyperthyroidism donors, aged 18 to 65, duration under 2 months. The study excluded patients with other autoimmune diseases, uncontrolled infections, pregnancy or lactation. Establishment of the diagnosis relied upon clinical symptoms, serum thyroxine, TRAb, thyroid ultrasound and orbital computed tomography. The sequence was obtained from a woman between 18 and 29 years old with stable Graves' hyperthyroidism. Sequencing used peripheral blood. The chain employs TRBV20-1 and TRBJ2-3; D is tentatively TRBD1 or TRBD2 (6 bases each). This chain's CDR3 is CSARRGINRGDTQYF. CDR3 coding DNA: TGCAGTGCTAGAAGGGGGATCAACCGGGGGGATACGCAGTATTTT.